These T cell receptor beta chains were read from a single sample in a study of PD-L1 blockade in urothelial cancer. Generated by immunoSEQ multiplex PCR, the TCRdb table keeps only in-frame clones and is missing some. The sample comprises tens of thousands of clones, almost 90% of which are singletons, and about 10% rests with the top ten. Specimen: PBMCs, collected around atezolizumab (anti-PD-L1) treatment. The source of these receptors is a man in his 60s with urothelial cancer. CDR3s include the opening cysteine and the closing phenylalanine or tryptophan. Each record gives: V gene, CDR3 protein.

TRBV6-5 CASSDRGLNSPLHF
TRBV15 CATNRDRNTEAFF
TRBV10-2 CASSESPRLGVNYGYTF
TRBV19 CASRPGTSGGTPETQYF
TRBV28 CASSTLPTNEKLFF
TRBV6-4 CASSLRMNTEAFF
TRBV19 CASSIVSGRPGANVLTF
TRBV7-8 CASSLGGPGHFF
TRBV5-4 CASSLVVDWLGHYEQYF
TRBV19 CATRGGDASSYEQYF
TRBV27 CASSLSGQGPYGYTF
TRBV10-3 CAISESRHDYGYTF
TRBV18 CASSPPGSGRAETQYF
TRBV6-6 CAAGVSQSGKLFF
TRBV7-2 CASRVAGFGYEQYF
TRBV13 CASSLVRFGGEF
TRBV7-2 CASASQGNQPQHF
TRBV28 CASSSHGAPSYEQYF
TRBV30 CAWSVTPRVEKLFF
TRBV7-3 CASSLSRRTNEQFF
TRBV11-3 CASSSNRDTEAFF
TRBV19 CASSKRTNEKLFF
TRBV18 CASSPDRGRAGGGYTF
TRBV15 CATKKGSLSSSGNTIYF
TRBV6-7 CASNNKAVSLGRYEQYF
TRBV5-3 CARSLRGQQNYYEQYF
TRBV9 CASSVDQGEAFF
TRBV19 CASSIAGGEAFF
TRBV27 CASSLAGKGAGNTIYF
TRBV5-8 CASSLVTWTGGHEQYF
TRBV5-1 CASSLVPGISEKLFF
TRBV5-1 CASSKQGLGSEAFF
TRBV6-1 CASSEKPDRNYEQYF
TRBV7-8 CASSLGPWQSQVTQYF
TRBV5-4 CASSLGLGRGNTGELFF
TRBV10-3 CAISDSGRVADTQYF
TRBV6-5 CASSSPRRYGYTF
TRBV5-8 CASSKTGAQPQHF
TRBV27 CASSLFRGTEAFF
TRBV9 CASSANYGYTF
TRBV6-5 CASSRGLGGELFF
TRBV5-1 CASSLARFETQYF
TRBV20-1 CSASQHYEQYF
TRBV30 CAWSHYRVVGGVGAKNIQYF
TRBV5-1 CASSSTGGLGTEAFF
TRBV11-2 CASSLDVGAGTEAFF
TRBV29-1 CSVEEPGRNYGYTF
TRBV27 CASGGTGRGYTF